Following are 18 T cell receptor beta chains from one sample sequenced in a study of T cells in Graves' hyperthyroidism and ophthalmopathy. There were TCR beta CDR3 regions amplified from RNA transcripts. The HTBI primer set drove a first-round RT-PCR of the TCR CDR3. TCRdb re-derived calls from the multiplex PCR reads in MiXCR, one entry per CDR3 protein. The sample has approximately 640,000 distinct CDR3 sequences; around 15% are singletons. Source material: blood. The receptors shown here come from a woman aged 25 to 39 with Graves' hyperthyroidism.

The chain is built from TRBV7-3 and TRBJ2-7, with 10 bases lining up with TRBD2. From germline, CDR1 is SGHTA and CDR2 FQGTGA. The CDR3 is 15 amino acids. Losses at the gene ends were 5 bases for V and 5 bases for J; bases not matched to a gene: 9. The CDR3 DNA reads TGTGCCAGCAGCCGGACTAGCGGAGGGGGAGACGAGCAGTACTTC. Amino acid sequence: CASSRTSGGGDEQYF.

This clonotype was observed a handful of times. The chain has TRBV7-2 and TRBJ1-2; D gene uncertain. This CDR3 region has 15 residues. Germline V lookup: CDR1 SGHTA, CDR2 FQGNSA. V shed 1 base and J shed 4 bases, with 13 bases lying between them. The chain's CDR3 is CASSLDWEPGYGYTF. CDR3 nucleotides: TGTGCCAGCAGCTTAGACTGGGAGCCGGGCTATGGCTACACCTTC.

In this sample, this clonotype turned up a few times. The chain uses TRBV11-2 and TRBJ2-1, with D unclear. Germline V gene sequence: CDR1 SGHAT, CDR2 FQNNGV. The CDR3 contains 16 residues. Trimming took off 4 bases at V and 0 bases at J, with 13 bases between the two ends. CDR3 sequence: CASSSSGDSSYNEQFF. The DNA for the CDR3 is TGTGCCAGCAGCTCCTCAGGCGATAGCTCCTACAATGAGCAGTTCTTC. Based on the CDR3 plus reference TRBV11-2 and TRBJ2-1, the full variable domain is EAGVAQSPRYKIIEKRQSVAFWCNPISGHATLYWYQQILGQGPKLLIQFQNNGVVDDSQLPKDRFSAERLKGVDSTLKIQPAKLEDSAVYLCASSSSGDSSYNEQFFGPGTRLTVL.

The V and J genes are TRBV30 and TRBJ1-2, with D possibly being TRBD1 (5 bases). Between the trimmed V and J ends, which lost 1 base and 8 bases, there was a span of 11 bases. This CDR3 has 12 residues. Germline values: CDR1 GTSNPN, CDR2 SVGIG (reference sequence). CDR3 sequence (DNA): TGTGCCTGGAGTGCCGCGGGGCTCGGCTACACCTTC. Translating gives CAWSAAGLGYTF.

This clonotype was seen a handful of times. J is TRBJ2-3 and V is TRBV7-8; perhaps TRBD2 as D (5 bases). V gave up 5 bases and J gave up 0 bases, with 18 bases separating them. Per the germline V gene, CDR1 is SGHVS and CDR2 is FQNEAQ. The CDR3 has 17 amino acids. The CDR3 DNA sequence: TGTGCCAGCAGCCGAGCGGATAGGTCTACTAGCACAGATACGCAGTATTTT. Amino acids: CASSRADRSTSTDTQYF.

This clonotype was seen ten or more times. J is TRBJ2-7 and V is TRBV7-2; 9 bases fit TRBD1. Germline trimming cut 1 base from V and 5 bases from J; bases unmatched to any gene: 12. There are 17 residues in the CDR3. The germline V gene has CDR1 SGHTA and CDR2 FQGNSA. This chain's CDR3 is CASSLDAIGTGNDEQYF. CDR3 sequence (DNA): TGTGCCAGCAGCTTAGACGCGATAGGGACAGGGAACGACGAGCAGTACTTC.

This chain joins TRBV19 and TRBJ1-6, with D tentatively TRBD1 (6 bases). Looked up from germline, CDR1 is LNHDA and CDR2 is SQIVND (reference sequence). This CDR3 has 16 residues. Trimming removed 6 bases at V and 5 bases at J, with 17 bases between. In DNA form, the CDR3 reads TGTGCCAGTAGACGACCCAGGGGCCCGGATAATTCACCCCTCCACTTT. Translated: CASRRPRGPDNSPLHF.

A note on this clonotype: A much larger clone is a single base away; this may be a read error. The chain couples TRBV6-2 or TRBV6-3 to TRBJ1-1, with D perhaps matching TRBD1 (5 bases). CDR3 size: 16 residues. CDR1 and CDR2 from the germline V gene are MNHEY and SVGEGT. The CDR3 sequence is CTSSYRGDKKNTEAFF. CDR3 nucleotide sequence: TGTACCAGCAGTTACAGAGGGGATAAGAAGAACACTGAAGCTTTCTTT.

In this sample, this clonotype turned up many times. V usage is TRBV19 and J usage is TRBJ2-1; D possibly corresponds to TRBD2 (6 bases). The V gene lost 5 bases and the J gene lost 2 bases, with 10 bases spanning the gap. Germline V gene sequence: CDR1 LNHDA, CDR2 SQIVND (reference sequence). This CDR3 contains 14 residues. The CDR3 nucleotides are TGTGCCAGTAGTGTGGGACTTCCCTACAATGAGCAGTTCTTC. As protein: CASSVGLPYNEQFF. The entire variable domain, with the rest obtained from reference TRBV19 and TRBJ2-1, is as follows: DGGITQSPKYLFRKEGQNVTLSCEQNLNHDAMYWYRQDPGQGLRLIYYSQIVNDFQKGDIAEGYSVSREKKESFPLTVTSAQKNPTAFYLCASSVGLPYNEQFFGPGTRLTVL.

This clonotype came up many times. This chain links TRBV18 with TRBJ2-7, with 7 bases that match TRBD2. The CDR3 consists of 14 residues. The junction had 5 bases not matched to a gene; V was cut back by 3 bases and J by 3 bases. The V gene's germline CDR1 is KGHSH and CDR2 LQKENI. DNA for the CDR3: TGTGCCAGCTCACCCCCGGGACTACACTACGAGCAGTACTTC. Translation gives CASSPPGLHYEQYF. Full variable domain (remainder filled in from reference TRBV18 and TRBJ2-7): NAGVMQNPRHLVRRRGQEARLRCSPMKGHSHVYWYRQLPEEGLKFMVYLQKENIIDESGMPKERFSAEFPKEGPSILRIQQVVRGDSAAYFCASSPPGLHYEQYFGPGTRLTVT.

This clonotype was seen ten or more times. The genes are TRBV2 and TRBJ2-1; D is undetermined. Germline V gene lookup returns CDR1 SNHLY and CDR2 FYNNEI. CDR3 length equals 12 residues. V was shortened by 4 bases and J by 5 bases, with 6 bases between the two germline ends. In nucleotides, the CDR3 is TGTGCCAGCAGTGGCGACAACAATGAGCAGTTCTTC. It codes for CASSGDNNEQFF. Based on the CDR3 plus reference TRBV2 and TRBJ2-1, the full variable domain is EPEVTQTPSHQVTQMGQEVILRCVPISNHLYFYWYRQILGQKVEFLVSFYNNEISEKSEIFDDQFSVERPDGSNFTLKIRSTKLEDSAMYFCASSGDNNEQFFGPGTRLTVL.

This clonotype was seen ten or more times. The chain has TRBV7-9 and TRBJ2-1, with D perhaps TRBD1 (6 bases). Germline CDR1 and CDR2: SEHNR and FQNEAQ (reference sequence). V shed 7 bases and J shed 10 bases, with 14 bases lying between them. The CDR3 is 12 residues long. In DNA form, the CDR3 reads TGTGCCAGCATCGAAGGGGGTCCCGAGCAGTTCTTC. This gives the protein CASIEGGPEQFF.

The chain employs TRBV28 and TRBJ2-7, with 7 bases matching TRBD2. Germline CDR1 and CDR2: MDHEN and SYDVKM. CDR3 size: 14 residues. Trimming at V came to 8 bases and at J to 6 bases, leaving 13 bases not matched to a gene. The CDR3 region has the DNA TGTGCCAGCTACTCCTGGGGGGGGGGGGGCGAGCAGTACTTC. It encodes CASYSWGGGGEQYF.

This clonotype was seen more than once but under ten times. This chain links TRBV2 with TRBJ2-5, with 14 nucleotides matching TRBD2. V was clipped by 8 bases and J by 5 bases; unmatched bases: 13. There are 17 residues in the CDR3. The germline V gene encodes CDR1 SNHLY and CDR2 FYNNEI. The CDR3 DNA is TGTGCCAGCTCGGGACTAGCGGGAGACCGGGGCGGGGAGACCCAGTACTTC. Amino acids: CASSGLAGDRGGETQYF.

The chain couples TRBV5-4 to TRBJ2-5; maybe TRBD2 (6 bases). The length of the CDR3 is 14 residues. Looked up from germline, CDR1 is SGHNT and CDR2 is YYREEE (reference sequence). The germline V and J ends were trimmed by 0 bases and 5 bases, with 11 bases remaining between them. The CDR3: CASSLEGGAETQYF. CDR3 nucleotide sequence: TGTGCCAGCAGCTTGGAAGGAGGGGCCGAGACCCAGTACTTC. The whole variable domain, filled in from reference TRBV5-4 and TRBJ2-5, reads ETGVTQSPTHLIKTRGQQVTLRCSSQSGHNTVSWYQQALGQGPQFIFQYYREEENGRGNFPPRFSGLQFPNYSSELNVNALELDDSALYLCASSLEGGAETQYFGPGTRLLVL.

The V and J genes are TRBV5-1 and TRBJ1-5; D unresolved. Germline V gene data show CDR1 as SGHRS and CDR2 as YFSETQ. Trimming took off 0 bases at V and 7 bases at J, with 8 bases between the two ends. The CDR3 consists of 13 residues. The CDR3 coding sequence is TGCGCCAGCAGCTTGGATGGGGTCCAGCCCCAGCATTTT. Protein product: CASSLDGVQPQHF. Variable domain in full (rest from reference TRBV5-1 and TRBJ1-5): KAGVTQTPRYLIKTRGQQVTLSCSPISGHRSVSWYQQTPGQGLQFLFEYFSETQRNKGNFPGRFSGRQFSNSRSEMNVSTLELGDSALYLCASSLDGVQPQHFGDGTRLSIL.

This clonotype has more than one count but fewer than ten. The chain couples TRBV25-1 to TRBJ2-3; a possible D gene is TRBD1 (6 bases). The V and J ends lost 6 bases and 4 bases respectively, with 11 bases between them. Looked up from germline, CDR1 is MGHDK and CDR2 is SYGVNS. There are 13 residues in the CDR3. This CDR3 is CASRDSTADTQYF. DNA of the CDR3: TGTGCCAGCAGGGACAGTACGGCAGATACGCAGTATTTT.

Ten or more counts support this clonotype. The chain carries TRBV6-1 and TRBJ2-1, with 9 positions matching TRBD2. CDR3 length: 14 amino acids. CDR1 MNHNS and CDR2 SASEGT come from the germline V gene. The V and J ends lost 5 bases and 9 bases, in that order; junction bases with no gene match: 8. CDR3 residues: CASSYGGRAGEQFF. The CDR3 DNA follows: TGTGCCAGCAGTTATGGCGGGAGGGCTGGTGAGCAGTTCTTC.